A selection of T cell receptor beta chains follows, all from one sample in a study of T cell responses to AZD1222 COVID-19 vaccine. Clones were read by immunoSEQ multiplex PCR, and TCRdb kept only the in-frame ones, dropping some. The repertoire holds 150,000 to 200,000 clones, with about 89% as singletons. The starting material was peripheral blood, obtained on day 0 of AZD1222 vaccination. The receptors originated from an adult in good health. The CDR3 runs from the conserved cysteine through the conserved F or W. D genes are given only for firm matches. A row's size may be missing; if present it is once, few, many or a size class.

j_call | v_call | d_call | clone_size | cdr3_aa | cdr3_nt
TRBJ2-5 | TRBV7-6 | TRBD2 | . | CASSLGVGRGMQETQYF | TGTGCCAGCAGCTTAGGGGTAGGGAGGGGTATGCAAGAGACCCAGTACTTC
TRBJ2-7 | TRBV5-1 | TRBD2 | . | CASNKAGGPYEQYF | TGCGCCAGCAACAAAGCGGGAGGGCCTTACGAGCAGTACTTC
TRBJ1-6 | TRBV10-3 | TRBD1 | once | CAISESGTVSSPLHF | TGTGCCATCAGTGAGTCGGGGACAGTGAGTTCACCCCTCCACTTT
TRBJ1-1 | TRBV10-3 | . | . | CATKVENTEAFF | TGTGCCACTAAGGTAGAAAACACTGAAGCTTTCTTT
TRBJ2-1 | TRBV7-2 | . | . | CASSLRHRALAQNEQFF | TGTGCCAGCAGCCTCAGACACAGGGCACTTGCTCAGAATGAGCAGTTCTTC
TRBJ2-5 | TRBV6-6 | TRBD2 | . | CASSKRGLWETQYF | TGTGCCAGCTCCAAGCGGGGGCTTTGGGAGACCCAGTACTTC
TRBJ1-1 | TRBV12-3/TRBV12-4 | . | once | CASSSTENTEAFF | TGTGCCAGCAGTTCGACGGAGAACACTGAAGCTTTCTTT
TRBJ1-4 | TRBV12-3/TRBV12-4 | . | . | CASSLTVNEKLFF | TGTGCCAGCAGTTTGACAGTTAATGAAAAACTGTTTTTT
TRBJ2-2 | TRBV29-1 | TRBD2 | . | CSVEESGVSTGELFF | TGCAGCGTTGAAGAGAGCGGGGTGAGCACCGGGGAGCTGTTTTTT
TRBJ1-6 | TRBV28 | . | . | CASSYQGWNSPLHF | TGTGCCAGCAGTTATCAGGGGTGGAATTCACCCCTCCACTTT
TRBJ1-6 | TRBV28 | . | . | CAISDGRNSPLHF | TGTGCCATTTCGGACGGGCGGAATTCACCCCTCCACTTT
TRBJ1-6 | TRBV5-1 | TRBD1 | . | CASSFGDRGQGGNSPLHF | TGCGCCAGCAGCTTTGGGGACAGGGGCCAAGGCGGTAATTCACCCCTCCACTTT
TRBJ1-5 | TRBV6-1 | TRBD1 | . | CASSEREGAGNQPQHF | TGTGCCAGCAGTGAACGGGAGGGGGCTGGCAATCAGCCCCAGCATTTT
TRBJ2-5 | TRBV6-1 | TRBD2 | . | CATAGGEEETQYF | TGTGCCACAGCGGGGGGCGAGGAAGAGACCCAGTACTTC
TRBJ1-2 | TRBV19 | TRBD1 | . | CASSIGGTGGFGYTF | TGTGCCAGTAGTATCGGGGGGACAGGGGGCTTTGGCTACACCTTC
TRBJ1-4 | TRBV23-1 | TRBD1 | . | CASSDGTGGATNEKLFF | TGCGCCAGCAGCGACGGGACAGGGGGTGCAACTAATGAAAAACTGTTTTTT
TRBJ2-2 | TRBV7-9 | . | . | CASSLVGLGDTGELFF | TGTGCCAGCAGCTTAGTGGGGCTCGGAGACACCGGGGAGCTGTTTTTT
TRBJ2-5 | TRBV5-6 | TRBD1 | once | CASSWTGVGETQYF | TGTGCCAGCAGCTGGACAGGGGTCGGAGAGACCCAGTACTTC
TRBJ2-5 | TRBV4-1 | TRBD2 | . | CASSPIGLSSGGQYQETQYF | TGCGCCAGCAGCCCTATAGGGTTGTCTAGCGGGGGCCAATACCAAGAGACCCAGTACTTC
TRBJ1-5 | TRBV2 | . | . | CASSEAGGQPQHF | TGTGCCAGCAGTGAAGCTGGGGGTCAGCCCCAGCATTTT
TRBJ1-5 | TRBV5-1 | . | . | CASSLEGQSNQPQHF | TGCGCCAGCAGCTTGGAGGGGCAGAGCAATCAGCCCCAGCATTTT
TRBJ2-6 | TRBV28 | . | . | CASSKLLTSGANVLTF | TGTGCCAGCAGCAAGTTGCTTACCTCTGGGGCCAACGTCCTGACTTTC
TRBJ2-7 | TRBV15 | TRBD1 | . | CATSGERDRGYEQYF | TGTGCCACCAGCGGCGAGCGGGACAGGGGATACGAGCAGTACTTC
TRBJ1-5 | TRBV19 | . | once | CASSGTGGNQPQHF | TGTGCCAGTAGTGGGACGGGAGGCAATCAGCCCCAGCATTTT
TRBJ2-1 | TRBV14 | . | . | CASSLWSRVSNEQFF | TGTGCCAGCAGCCTGTGGAGTAGAGTTTCAAATGAGCAGTTCTTC
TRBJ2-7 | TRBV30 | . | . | CAWGQSTYEQYF | TGTGCCTGGGGACAGTCTACCTACGAGCAGTACTTC
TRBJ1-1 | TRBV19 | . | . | CASSIRGQVGTTEAFF | TGTGCCAGTAGTATTCGAGGGCAGGTCGGAACCACTGAAGCTTTCTTT
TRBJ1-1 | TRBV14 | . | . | CASSQGSNTEAFF | TGTGCCAGCAGCCAAGGATCCAACACTGAAGCTTTCTTT
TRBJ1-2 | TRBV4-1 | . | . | CASSQDPGGAGYSSYTF | TGCGCCAGCAGCCAAGATCCGGGGGGCGCAGGTTACAGTAGCTACACCTTC
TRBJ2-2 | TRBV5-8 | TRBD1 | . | CASNPGGTGGVGELFF | TGTGCCAGCAACCCCGGAGGGACAGGGGGAGTCGGGGAGCTGTTTTTT
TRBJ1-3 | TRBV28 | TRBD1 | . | CASSPNGQGAGNTIYF | TGTGCCAGCAGCCCTAATGGACAGGGGGCTGGAAACACCATATATTTT